This T cell receptor beta chain stems from a study of identical twins (dated by TCRdb to the mid-2010s). Notes on the research overall: To test whether fetal clonotypes persist, this study deep-sequenced TCR alpha and beta repertoires from monozygotic twins, from unrelated adults of various ages, and from cord blood. To rule out contamination, the twin experiments were replicated at different times with different library preparation protocols.

Libraries were made using 5' RACE. TCRdb shows the sequencer as Illumina HiSeq 2000. Template switching introduced a universal primer binding site; the final cDNA contained a unique molecular identifier, enabling accurate counting of TCR cDNA molecules. Specific primers in the conserved constant-segment region were used to synthesize first-strand cDNA for TCR alpha and beta chains. To control for contamination, every cDNA library carried two barcodes: a SMART-Mk sample barcode plus Illumina barcodes. TruSeq adapter sequences and Illumina sample barcodes were added in two successive PCR steps. The Illumina HiSeq platform was used with custom primers to sequence TCR alpha and beta cDNA libraries. Turning to the authors' computational methods: Raw reads were processed with MiGEC to extract unique molecular identifiers, and MiXCR was used to determine CDR3 positions. Recombination models were inferred per individual with the repgenHMM and IGoR tools using an EM algorithm. The analysis of shared clonotypes was done with the tcR package in R, with sharing normalized by the product of cloneset sizes. To study raw recombination without the effects of thymic and clonal selection, out-of-frame nonproductive sequences were analyzed. TCRdb redid the processing of the public reads, applying fastp at Q25 and MiXCR, and retained in-frame beta chains. Identical CDR3 proteins give one entry, which carries the most common genes and DNA. The V and J calls here are based on TCRdb, not the publication. The sample table lists about 450,000 distinct CDR3 sequences, roughly 18% of them with a count of one. The ten largest clones add up to roughly 12% of the sample.

As to this clonotype: Its antigen specificity is not known. No much larger clone exists at a distance of one base, and base qualities are not known.

All donors were healthy Caucasians. The study also sequenced three unrelated non-twin adults: a male aged 18 to 29, a male aged 50 to 60 and a female aged 50 to 60. Using Miltenyi CD45RO+ enrichment and human naive T-cell isolation kits, memory (CD45RO+) and naive T cells were isolated from PBMC. General findings and caveats noted by the study authors: Because the same donors could not be followed over many years, conclusions were based on cross-sectional statistical analysis. Out-of-frame TCR alpha sharing in monozygotic twins was systematically underestimated by recombination models, whereas sharing between unrelated individuals was in agreement with the recombination models. Zero-insertion analyses could be partly confounded by invariant T cells such as MAIT and iNKT, though diverse VJ usage argued against such confounding for most clonotypes. Fewer insertions were carried by abundant cord blood beta clonotypes; a weaker similar trend was observed in young adult naive repertoires, while no such trend was observed in memory repertoires. Compared with coincidental sharing between unrelated individuals, out-of-frame TCR alpha sequences shared between twins had an excess of sequences with low generation probability. Excess twin sharing in beta out-of-frame sequences was weaker because fewer shared sequences lowered the signal-to-noise ratio.

The CDR1 and CDR2 encoded by the germline V gene are SGHTA and FQGNSA. Trimming removed 2 bases from V and 6 bases from J; the gene matches leave 5 bases unexplained. Taken from cysteine to phenylalanine, the CDR3 has 14 residues. Just CDR3 DNA is preserved here, 42 bases in frame from base 1. The rearranged chain carries TRBV7-2 and TRBJ2-3; TRBD2 lines up with 7 middle nucleotides. This receptor was taken from a man aged 50 or older in good health. Sequenced material: naive T cells sorted from blood. The intended sense of this specimen's cell subset or site label: cells isolated with a human naive T-cell isolation kit. The nucleotide sequence reads TGTGCCAGCAGCTTACGCGGGGGAGGGGATACGCAGTATTTT. It translates as CASSLRGGGDTQYF.